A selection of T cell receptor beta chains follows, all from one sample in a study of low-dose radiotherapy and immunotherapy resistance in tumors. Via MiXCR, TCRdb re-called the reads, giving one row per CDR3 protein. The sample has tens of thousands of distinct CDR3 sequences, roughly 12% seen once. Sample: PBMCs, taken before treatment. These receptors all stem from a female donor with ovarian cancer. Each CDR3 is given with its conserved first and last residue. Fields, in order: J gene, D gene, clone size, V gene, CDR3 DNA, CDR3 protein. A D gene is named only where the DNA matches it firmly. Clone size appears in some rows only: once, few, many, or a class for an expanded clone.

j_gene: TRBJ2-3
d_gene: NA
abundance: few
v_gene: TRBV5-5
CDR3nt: TGTGCCAGCAGCCCTAGACAGGTCAAGGATACGCAGTATTTT
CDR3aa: CASSPRQVKDTQYF

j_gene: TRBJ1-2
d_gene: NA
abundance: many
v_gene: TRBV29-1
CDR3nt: TGCAGCGTTGAGGCAGGGGCTGGCGGCTACACCTTC
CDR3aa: CSVEAGAGGYTF

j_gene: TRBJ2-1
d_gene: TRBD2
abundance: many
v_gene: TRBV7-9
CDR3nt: TGTGCCAGCGGCGGACTAGCGGGGGGCCGGAGCTCCTACAATGAGCAGTTCTTC
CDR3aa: CASGGLAGGRSSYNEQFF

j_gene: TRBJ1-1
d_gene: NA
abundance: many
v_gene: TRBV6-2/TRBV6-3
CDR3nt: TGTGCCAGCAGTGACAAGAACACTGAAGCTTTCTTT
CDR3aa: CASSDKNTEAFF

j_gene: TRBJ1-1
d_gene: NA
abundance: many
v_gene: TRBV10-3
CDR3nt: TGTGCCATCATGGGCAGTCCGAACACTGAAGCTTTCTTT
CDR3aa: CAIMGSPNTEAFF

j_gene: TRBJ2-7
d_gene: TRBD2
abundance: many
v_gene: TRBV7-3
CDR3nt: TGTGCCAGCAGTATGGGACCGGGGGGCTACGAGCAGTACTTC
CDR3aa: CASSMGPGGYEQYF

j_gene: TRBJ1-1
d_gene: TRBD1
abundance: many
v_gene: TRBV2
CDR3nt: TGTGCCAGCAGTGAGCAGGGGGTCACTGAAGCTTTCTTT
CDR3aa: CASSEQGVTEAFF

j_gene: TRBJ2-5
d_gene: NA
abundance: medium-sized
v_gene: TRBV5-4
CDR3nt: TGTGCCAGCAGGGCGCAGGGCGAGACCCAGTACTTC
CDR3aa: CASRAQGETQYF

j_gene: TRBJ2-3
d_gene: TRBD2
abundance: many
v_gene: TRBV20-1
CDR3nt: TGCAGTGCTAGAACCGCGGGAGCAGATACGCAGTATTTT
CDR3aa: CSARTAGADTQYF

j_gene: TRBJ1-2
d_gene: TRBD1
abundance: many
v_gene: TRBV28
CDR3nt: TGTGCCAGCAGTTCTCCGGGACAGGGTGAATATGGCTACACCTTC
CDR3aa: CASSSPGQGEYGYTF

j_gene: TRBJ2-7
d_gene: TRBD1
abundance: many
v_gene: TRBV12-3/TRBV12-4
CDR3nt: TGTGCCAGCAGTTTTACAGGGGGCCACGAGCAGTACTTC
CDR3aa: CASSFTGGHEQYF

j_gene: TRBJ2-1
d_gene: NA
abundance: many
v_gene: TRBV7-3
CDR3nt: TGTGCCAGCAGCTTAACCCCCTCCGCGAATGAGCAGTTCTTC
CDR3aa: CASSLTPSANEQFF

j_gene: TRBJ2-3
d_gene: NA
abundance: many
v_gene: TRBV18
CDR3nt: TGTGCCAGCTCACTGTCAAGAGATACGCAGTATTTT
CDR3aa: CASSLSRDTQYF

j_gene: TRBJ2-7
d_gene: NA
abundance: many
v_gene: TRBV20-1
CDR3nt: TGCAGTGCTAGAGTCCCTGGTATCTCCTACGAGCAGTACTTC
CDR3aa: CSARVPGISYEQYF

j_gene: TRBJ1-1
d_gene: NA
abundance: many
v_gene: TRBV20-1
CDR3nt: TGCAGTGCTAGAGACAACACTGAAGCTTTCTTT
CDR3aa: CSARDNTEAFF

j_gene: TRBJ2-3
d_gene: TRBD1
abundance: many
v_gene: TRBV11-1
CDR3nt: TGTGCCAGCAGCCTCTCTACAGGGCAGGGGGACAGGACGCAGTATTTT
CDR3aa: CASSLSTGQGDRTQYF

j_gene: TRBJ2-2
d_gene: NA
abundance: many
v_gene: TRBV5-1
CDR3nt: TGCGCCAGCAGCTTGGCCGGGGAGCTGTTTTTT
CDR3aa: CASSLAGELFF

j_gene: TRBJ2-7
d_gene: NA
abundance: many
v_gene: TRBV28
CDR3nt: TGTGCCAGCCTTGCCGGGACCGGTGAGCAGTACTTC
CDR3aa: CASLAGTGEQYF

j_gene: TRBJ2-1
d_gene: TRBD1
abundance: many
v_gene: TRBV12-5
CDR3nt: TGTGCTAGTGGTTTGCCCTCAGGGGGCCCGTACAATGAGCAGTTCTTC
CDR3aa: CASGLPSGGPYNEQFF

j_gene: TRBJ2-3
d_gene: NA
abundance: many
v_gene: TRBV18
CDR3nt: TGTGCCAGCTCCCACGGGGCGCAGGGCACAGATACGCAGTATTTT
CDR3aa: CASSHGAQGTDTQYF

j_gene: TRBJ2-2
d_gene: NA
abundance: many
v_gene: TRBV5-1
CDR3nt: TGCGCCAGCAGCCCGGGGGACACCGGGGAGCTGTTTTTT
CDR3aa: CASSPGDTGELFF

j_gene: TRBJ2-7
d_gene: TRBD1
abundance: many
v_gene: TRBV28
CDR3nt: TGTGCCAGCAGTACCAGGACCCCGGGACAGGGGTTCTACGAGCAGTACTTC
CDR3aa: CASSTRTPGQGFYEQYF

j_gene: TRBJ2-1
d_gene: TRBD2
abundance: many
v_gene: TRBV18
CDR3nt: TGTGCCAGCTCACCGGGACTAGAAGTCAATGAGCAGTTCTTC
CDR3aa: CASSPGLEVNEQFF

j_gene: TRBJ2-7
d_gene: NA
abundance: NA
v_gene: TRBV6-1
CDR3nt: TGTGCCGGCCGGCGGGACAACTCCTACGAGCAGTACTTC
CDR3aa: CAGRRDNSYEQYF

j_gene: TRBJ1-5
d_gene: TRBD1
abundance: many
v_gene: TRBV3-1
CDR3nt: TGTGCCAGCAGCCCCGGGACAGGGGGCGAGGAGCCCCAGCATTTT
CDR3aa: CASSPGTGGEEPQHF

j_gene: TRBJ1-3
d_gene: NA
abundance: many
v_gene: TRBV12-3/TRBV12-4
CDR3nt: TGTGCCAGCAGACGGAGGCTCTCTGGAAACACCATATATTTT
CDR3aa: CASRRRLSGNTIYF

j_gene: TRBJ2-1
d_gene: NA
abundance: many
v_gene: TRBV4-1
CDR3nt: TGCGCCAGCAGCCAAGATCCCGATTACCCGCTGAGCTACAATGAGCAGTTCTTC
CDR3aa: CASSQDPDYPLSYNEQFF

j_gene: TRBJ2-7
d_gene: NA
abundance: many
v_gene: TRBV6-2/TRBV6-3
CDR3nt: TGTGCCAGCAGTTACACCAGCGGGCCGCTGAACGAGCAGTACTTC
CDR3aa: CASSYTSGPLNEQYF

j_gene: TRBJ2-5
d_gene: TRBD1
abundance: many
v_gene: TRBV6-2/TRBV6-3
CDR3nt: TGTGCCAGCAGCCAGCCAACAGGGGTGGCAGAGACCCAGTACTTC
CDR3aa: CASSQPTGVAETQYF

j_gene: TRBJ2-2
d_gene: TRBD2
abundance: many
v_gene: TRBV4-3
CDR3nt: TGCGCCAGCAGCCAAGCGAGCGGGAGGAGTGACGGGGAGCTGTTTTTT
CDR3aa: CASSQASGRSDGELFF

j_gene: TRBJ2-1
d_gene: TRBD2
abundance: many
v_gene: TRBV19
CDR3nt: TGTGCCAGTGGAACTAGCGGGGGTTTTGGTGAGCAGTTCTTC
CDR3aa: CASGTSGGFGEQFF

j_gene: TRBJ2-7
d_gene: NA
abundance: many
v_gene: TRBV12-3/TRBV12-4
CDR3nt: TGTGCCAGCAGCCCGGGACCCCCCTACGAGCAGTACTTC
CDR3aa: CASSPGPPYEQYF

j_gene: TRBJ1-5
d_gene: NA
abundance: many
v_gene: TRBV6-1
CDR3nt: TGTGCCAGCGGGGGGCAGCCTTGGGGTAATCAGCCCCAGCATTTT
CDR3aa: CASGGQPWGNQPQHF

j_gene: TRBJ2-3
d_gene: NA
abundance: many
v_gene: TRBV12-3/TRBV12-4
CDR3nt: TGTGCCAGCAGTTTAGCGCGGTGGGGCACAGATACGCAGTATTTT
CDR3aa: CASSLARWGTDTQYF

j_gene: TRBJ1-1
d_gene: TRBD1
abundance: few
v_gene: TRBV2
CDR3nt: TGTGCCAGCAGTTGGGGACAGGGAGAAGCTTTCTTT
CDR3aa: CASSWGQGEAFF

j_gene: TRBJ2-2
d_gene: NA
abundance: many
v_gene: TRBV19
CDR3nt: TGTGCCAGTATGTACGCCGCGAACACCGGGGAGCTGTTTTTT
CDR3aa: CASMYAANTGELFF

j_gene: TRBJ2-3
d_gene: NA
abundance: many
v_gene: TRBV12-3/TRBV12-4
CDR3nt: TGTGCCAGCAGTTTCGAGCGGGCCAGCACAGATACGCAGTATTTT
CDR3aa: CASSFERASTDTQYF